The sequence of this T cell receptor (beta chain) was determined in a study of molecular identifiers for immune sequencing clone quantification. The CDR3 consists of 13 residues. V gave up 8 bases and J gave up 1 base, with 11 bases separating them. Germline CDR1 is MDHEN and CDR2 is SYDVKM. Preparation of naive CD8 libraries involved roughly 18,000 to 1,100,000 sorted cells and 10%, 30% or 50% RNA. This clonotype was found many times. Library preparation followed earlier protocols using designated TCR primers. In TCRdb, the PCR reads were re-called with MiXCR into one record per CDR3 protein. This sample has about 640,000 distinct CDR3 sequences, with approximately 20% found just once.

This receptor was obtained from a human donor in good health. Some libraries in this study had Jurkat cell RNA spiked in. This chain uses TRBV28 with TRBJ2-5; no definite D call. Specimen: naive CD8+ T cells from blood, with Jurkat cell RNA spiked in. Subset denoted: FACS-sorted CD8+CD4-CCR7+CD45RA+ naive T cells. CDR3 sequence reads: CASRPGTQETQYF. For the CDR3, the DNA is TGTGCCAGCCGACCCGGCACCCAAGAGACCCAGTACTTC.